Listed below are T cell receptor beta chains from one sample, sequenced in a study of T cell clonotyping in hematopoietic cell transplantation. Generated by immunoSEQ multiplex PCR, the TCRdb table keeps only in-frame clones and is missing some. The table lists 25,000 to 35,000 clones, approximately 94% of them singletons, with roughly 1.5% in the top ten. Material for sequencing was peripheral blood mononuclear cells. Every receptor here comes from a man over 45 in good health. Some clones in this sample may be carry-over from other donors' samples. CDR3s include the opening cysteine and the closing phenylalanine or tryptophan. The D gene is left open where the match is weak. Only some rows state a clone size, as once, few, many or a class for expanded clones.

D gene: TRBD2
V gene: TRBV4-3
clone size: .
CDR3 length: 15
J gene: TRBJ2-5
CDR3 DNA: TGCGCCAGCAGCCAAGAGCGGGGGGGCCAAGAGACCCAGTACTTC
CDR3 protein: CASSQERGGQETQYF

D gene: .
V gene: TRBV30
clone size: .
CDR3 length: 15
J gene: TRBJ1-5
CDR3 DNA: TGTGCCTGGAGTGTTGGGGCGAGTAGCAATCAGCCCCAGCATTTT
CDR3 protein: CAWSVGASSNQPQHF

D gene: .
V gene: TRBV14
clone size: .
CDR3 length: 13
J gene: TRBJ2-2
CDR3 DNA: TGTGCCAGCAGCCAAGACCGGACCCGGGAGCTGTTTTTT
CDR3 protein: CASSQDRTRELFF

D gene: .
V gene: TRBV9
clone size: .
CDR3 length: 19
J gene: TRBJ1-1
CDR3 DNA: TGTGCCAGCAGCGCGCCCCGCGGGACTCAACCTAACTGGAACACTGAAGCTTTCTTT
CDR3 protein: CASSAPRGTQPNWNTEAFF

D gene: .
V gene: TRBV9
clone size: .
CDR3 length: 15
J gene: TRBJ2-2
CDR3 DNA: TGTGCCAGCAGCCCAGACTTCGCGAACACCGGGGAGCTGTTTTTT
CDR3 protein: CASSPDFANTGELFF

D gene: .
V gene: TRBV7-9
clone size: .
CDR3 length: 14
J gene: TRBJ1-1
CDR3 DNA: TGTGCCAGCAGCCCGGGCAGGGTGAGCACTGAAGCTTTCTTT
CDR3 protein: CASSPGRVSTEAFF

D gene: .
V gene: TRBV30
clone size: .
CDR3 length: 14
J gene: TRBJ1-6
CDR3 DNA: TGTGCCTGGAAAGGGACTTCTTTAAATTCACCCCTCCACTTT
CDR3 protein: CAWKGTSLNSPLHF

D gene: .
V gene: TRBV5-6
clone size: once
CDR3 length: 15
J gene: TRBJ1-6
CDR3 DNA: TGTGCCAGCGGTCCCCTGACTGGGGGGAATTCACCCCTCCACTTT
CDR3 protein: CASGPLTGGNSPLHF

D gene: .
V gene: TRBV14
clone size: .
CDR3 length: 12
J gene: TRBJ1-1
CDR3 DNA: TGTGCCAGCAGCCCCCTGGGGACTGAAGCTTTCTTT
CDR3 protein: CASSPLGTEAFF

D gene: .
V gene: TRBV7-2
clone size: .
CDR3 length: 13
J gene: TRBJ1-1
CDR3 DNA: TGTGCCAGCAGCTTTCCCCCATCCAGTAAAGCTTTCTTT
CDR3 protein: CASSFPPSSKAFF

D gene: .
V gene: TRBV28
clone size: .
CDR3 length: 15
J gene: TRBJ2-3
CDR3 DNA: TGTGCCAGCAGTCCCCGAACCCACCCCACAGATACGCAGTATTTT
CDR3 protein: CASSPRTHPTDTQYF

D gene: TRBD1
V gene: TRBV7-2
clone size: .
CDR3 length: 16
J gene: TRBJ1-3
CDR3 DNA: TGTGCCAGCAGCCTTGGACAGGCCCTCTCTGGAAACACCATATATTTT
CDR3 protein: CASSLGQALSGNTIYF

D gene: TRBD2
V gene: TRBV4-3
clone size: .
CDR3 length: 19
J gene: TRBJ2-7
CDR3 DNA: TGCGCCAGCAGCCAAGGGAGGACTAGCGGGGACCAAACCCCCTACGAGCAGTACTTC
CDR3 protein: CASSQGRTSGDQTPYEQYF

D gene: .
V gene: TRBV5-6
clone size: .
CDR3 length: 17
J gene: TRBJ1-2
CDR3 DNA: TGTGCCAGCAGCCGCCCGGGGCGGAGGCTTACTAACTATGGCTACACCTTC
CDR3 protein: CASSRPGRRLTNYGYTF

D gene: TRBD1
V gene: TRBV28
clone size: .
CDR3 length: 15
J gene: TRBJ2-7
CDR3 DNA: TGTGCCACACGAGGGGGGACAGGTACCTACTACGAGCAGTACTTC
CDR3 protein: CATRGGTGTYYEQYF

D gene: .
V gene: TRBV7-7
clone size: .
CDR3 length: 14
J gene: TRBJ2-2
CDR3 DNA: TGTGCCAGCAGGACAGCCGGCCACACCGGGGAGCTGTTTTTT
CDR3 protein: CASRTAGHTGELFF

D gene: TRBD2
V gene: TRBV6-1
clone size: .
CDR3 length: 15
J gene: TRBJ2-3
CDR3 DNA: TGTGCCAGCAGACCCTGGGGGGGGAGCACAGATACGCAGTATTTT
CDR3 protein: CASRPWGGSTDTQYF

D gene: .
V gene: TRBV6-5
clone size: .
CDR3 length: 15
J gene: TRBJ1-3
CDR3 DNA: TGTGCCAGCAGATCGTCCAGGGGCTCTGGAAACACCATATATTTT
CDR3 protein: CASRSSRGSGNTIYF

D gene: TRBD2
V gene: TRBV4-1
clone size: .
CDR3 length: 15
J gene: TRBJ2-7
CDR3 DNA: TGCGCCAGCAGCCCCGGGGGGAGGAGCTCCTACGAGCAGTACTTC
CDR3 protein: CASSPGGRSSYEQYF

D gene: TRBD1
V gene: TRBV25-1
clone size: .
CDR3 length: 15
J gene: TRBJ2-5
CDR3 DNA: TGTGCCAGCAGTGAAGGACAGGGCCCCCAAGAGACCCAGTACTTC
CDR3 protein: CASSEGQGPQETQYF

D gene: TRBD1
V gene: TRBV5-1
clone size: .
CDR3 length: 16
J gene: TRBJ1-6
CDR3 DNA: TGCGCCAGCAGCTCCGGCGGGGGACAGGGGCACTCACCCCTCCACTTT
CDR3 protein: CASSSGGGQGHSPLHF

D gene: .
V gene: TRBV14
clone size: .
CDR3 length: 15
J gene: TRBJ2-5
CDR3 DNA: TGTGCCAGCAGCCACAACCGACAGGGACTAGAGACCCAGTACTTC
CDR3 protein: CASSHNRQGLETQYF

D gene: TRBD1
V gene: TRBV19
clone size: .
CDR3 length: 15
J gene: TRBJ1-5
CDR3 DNA: TGTGCCAGTAGTTACAGGGGAAAAAGCAATCAGCCCCAGCATTTT
CDR3 protein: CASSYRGKSNQPQHF

D gene: TRBD1
V gene: TRBV4-3
clone size: .
CDR3 length: 17
J gene: TRBJ2-3
CDR3 DNA: TGCGCCAGCAGCCAAGATATCCCGGGACAGGGAACAGATACGCAGTATTTT
CDR3 protein: CASSQDIPGQGTDTQYF

D gene: .
V gene: TRBV6-5
clone size: .
CDR3 length: 15
J gene: TRBJ1-5
CDR3 DNA: TGTGCCAGCAGTTACTCATCCGCGGGAAATCAGCCCCAGCATTTT
CDR3 protein: CASSYSSAGNQPQHF

D gene: TRBD1
V gene: TRBV5-1
clone size: .
CDR3 length: 16
J gene: TRBJ2-7
CDR3 DNA: TGCGCCAGCAGCTACCCGACAGGGGGCGCGGAATACGAGCAGTACTTC
CDR3 protein: CASSYPTGGAEYEQYF

D gene: TRBD2
V gene: TRBV7-2
clone size: .
CDR3 length: 15
J gene: TRBJ2-1
CDR3 DNA: TGTGCCAGCAGCCAACGACTAGCGGGGGGGCCCGAGCAGTTCTTC
CDR3 protein: CASSQRLAGGPEQFF

D gene: TRBD1
V gene: TRBV28
clone size: .
CDR3 length: 17
J gene: TRBJ2-2
CDR3 DNA: TGTGCCAGCAGAACCAACCGACAGGGGTACAACACCGGGGAGCTGTTTTTT
CDR3 protein: CASRTNRQGYNTGELFF

D gene: .
V gene: TRBV7-8
clone size: .
CDR3 length: 13
J gene: TRBJ1-1
CDR3 DNA: TGTGCCAGCAGCTCCCAGGTGAACACTGAAGCTTTCTTT
CDR3 protein: CASSSQVNTEAFF

D gene: TRBD1
V gene: TRBV6-6
clone size: .
CDR3 length: 16
J gene: TRBJ1-6
CDR3 DNA: TGTGCCAGCAGCCTCAGTGGAGACAGGGCGGGTTCACCCCTCCACTTT
CDR3 protein: CASSLSGDRAGSPLHF

D gene: .
V gene: TRBV5-1
clone size: once
CDR3 length: 15
J gene: TRBJ2-5
CDR3 DNA: TGCGCCAGCAGCTTGGATCCTGTGAGACAAGAGACCCAGTACTTC
CDR3 protein: CASSLDPVRQETQYF

D gene: TRBD2
V gene: TRBV5-6
clone size: .
CDR3 length: 13
J gene: TRBJ2-7
CDR3 DNA: TGTGCCAGCAGCACTGGACTAGCTGGGGAGCAGTACTTC
CDR3 protein: CASSTGLAGEQYF

D gene: .
V gene: TRBV11-2
clone size: .
CDR3 length: 16
J gene: TRBJ2-7
CDR3 DNA: TGTGCCAGCAGCTTTCTCCCCCCCCGAGGATCCTACGAGCAGTACTTC
CDR3 protein: CASSFLPPRGSYEQYF

D gene: .
V gene: TRBV7-2
clone size: .
CDR3 length: 13
J gene: TRBJ2-3
CDR3 DNA: TGTGCCAGCAGTCGGGGGTACACAGATACGCAGTATTTT
CDR3 protein: CASSRGYTDTQYF

D gene: .
V gene: TRBV13
clone size: .
CDR3 length: 18
J gene: TRBJ2-6
CDR3 DNA: TGTGCCAGCAGCTTAGGGCCCCAGGGTGAAGACGGGGCCAACGTCCTGACTTTC
CDR3 protein: CASSLGPQGEDGANVLTF

D gene: .
V gene: TRBV30
clone size: .
CDR3 length: 13
J gene: TRBJ1-5
CDR3 DNA: TGTGCCTGGGGCTCCACCGGAAATCAGCCCCAGCATTTT
CDR3 protein: CAWGSTGNQPQHF

D gene: TRBD1
V gene: TRBV19
clone size: once
CDR3 length: 13
J gene: TRBJ2-7
CDR3 DNA: TGTGCCAGCGGGACAGGGGGTATCTACGAGCAGTACTTC
CDR3 protein: CASGTGGIYEQYF

D gene: .
V gene: TRBV9
clone size: .
CDR3 length: 13
J gene: TRBJ1-4
CDR3 DNA: TGTGCCAGCAGCGGACTCGATAATGAAAAACTGTTTTTT
CDR3 protein: CASSGLDNEKLFF

D gene: TRBD1
V gene: TRBV7-2
clone size: .
CDR3 length: 13
J gene: TRBJ1-2
CDR3 DNA: TGTGCCAGCAGCTTATTACAGGGGAATGGCTACACCTTC
CDR3 protein: CASSLLQGNGYTF

D gene: TRBD2
V gene: TRBV14
clone size: .
CDR3 length: 14
J gene: TRBJ2-1
CDR3 DNA: TGTGCCAGCAGCCCCGGGACTAGGATTCGTGAGCAGTTCTTC
CDR3 protein: CASSPGTRIREQFF

D gene: .
V gene: TRBV29-1
clone size: .
CDR3 length: 13
J gene: TRBJ2-7
CDR3 DNA: TGCAGCGTTGAAGATCCACGGGGCTACGAGCAGTACTTC
CDR3 protein: CSVEDPRGYEQYF

D gene: TRBD1
V gene: TRBV14
clone size: .
CDR3 length: 15
J gene: TRBJ1-1
CDR3 DNA: TGTGCCAGCAGCCAAGTGGGGACAGAGAACACTGAAGCTTTCTTT
CDR3 protein: CASSQVGTENTEAFF

D gene: .
V gene: TRBV23-1
clone size: .
CDR3 length: 14
J gene: TRBJ1-5
CDR3 DNA: TGCGCCAGCAGTTCGGACGGTCGCAATCAGCCCCAGCATTTT
CDR3 protein: CASSSDGRNQPQHF

D gene: TRBD1
V gene: TRBV28
clone size: .
CDR3 length: 14
J gene: TRBJ1-1
CDR3 DNA: TGTGCCAGCAGTTCGGGACAGGAGGTAGCTGAAGCTTTCTTT
CDR3 protein: CASSSGQEVAEAFF

D gene: TRBD1
V gene: TRBV9
clone size: .
CDR3 length: 14
J gene: TRBJ1-5
CDR3 DNA: TGTGCCAGCAGCGCGACAGGGAACAATCAGCCCCAGCATTTT
CDR3 protein: CASSATGNNQPQHF

D gene: TRBD1
V gene: TRBV27
clone size: .
CDR3 length: 13
J gene: TRBJ1-2
CDR3 DNA: TGTGCCAGCAGTCTGACAGGGAACTATGGCTACACCTTC
CDR3 protein: CASSLTGNYGYTF

D gene: TRBD1
V gene: TRBV28
clone size: .
CDR3 length: 13
J gene: TRBJ1-6
CDR3 DNA: TGTGCCAGCAGGACAGGGAACAATTCACCCCTCCACTTT
CDR3 protein: CASRTGNNSPLHF

D gene: .
V gene: TRBV10-3
clone size: .
CDR3 length: 13
J gene: TRBJ1-5
CDR3 DNA: TGTGCCATCAGACCAGGGGACGGTCAGCCCCAGCATTTT
CDR3 protein: CAIRPGDGQPQHF

D gene: .
V gene: TRBV7-2
clone size: once
CDR3 length: 13
J gene: TRBJ1-1
CDR3 DNA: TGTGCCAGCAGCTCTAGGATGGGCACTGAAGCTTTCTTT
CDR3 protein: CASSSRMGTEAFF

D gene: .
V gene: TRBV4-3
clone size: .
CDR3 length: 17
J gene: TRBJ2-2
CDR3 DNA: TGCGCCAGCAGCCACCAGGTTGTTAGGAGGGACACCGGGGAGCTGTTTTTT
CDR3 protein: CASSHQVVRRDTGELFF

D gene: .
V gene: TRBV5-1
clone size: .
CDR3 length: 12
J gene: TRBJ2-7
CDR3 DNA: TGCGCCAGCAGCTCAGTCCCCTACGAGCAGTACTTC
CDR3 protein: CASSSVPYEQYF

D gene: TRBD2
V gene: TRBV5-4
clone size: .
CDR3 length: 17
J gene: TRBJ2-2
CDR3 DNA: TGTGCCAGCAGGACGGGGGGGACGGGGAGGAACACCGGGGAGCTGTTTTTT
CDR3 protein: CASRTGGTGRNTGELFF

D gene: .
V gene: TRBV5-8
clone size: .
CDR3 length: 13
J gene: TRBJ1-1
CDR3 DNA: TGTGCCAGCAGCTTAGGTCCGAACACTGAAGCTTTCTTT
CDR3 protein: CASSLGPNTEAFF